This section outlines one T cell receptor (beta chain) sequence together with its context. Terminally differentiated effector memory CD45RA+ cells were left out of the naive CD8 fraction, which was CD45RO-negative and positively selected for CCR7. The repertoire was sequenced with immunoSEQ multiplex PCR; TCRdb's copy has only in-frame clones and lacks some. The repertoire holds about 2,200,000 clones, with more than 85% as singletons. This sample is drawn from a study of shared clonotypes between healthy human individuals. The germline V gene has CDR1 SEHNR and CDR2 FQNEAQ (reference sequence). The CDR3 loop spans 16 amino acids. V shed 5 bases and J 8 bases; nucleotides not matched to a gene: 13.

The source of this sequence is a man between 18 and 35 years old in good health. Some clones in this sample may be carry-over from other donors' samples. Material for sequencing was naive CD8+ T cells from PBMCs. The J gene is TRBJ1-4, the V gene TRBV7-9; 8 nucleotides align to TRBD1. This chain's CDR3 is CASSQRTDRVGEKLFF. The CDR3 region has the DNA TGTGCCAGCAGCCAAAGAACGGACAGGGTGGGCGAAAAACTGTTTTTT.